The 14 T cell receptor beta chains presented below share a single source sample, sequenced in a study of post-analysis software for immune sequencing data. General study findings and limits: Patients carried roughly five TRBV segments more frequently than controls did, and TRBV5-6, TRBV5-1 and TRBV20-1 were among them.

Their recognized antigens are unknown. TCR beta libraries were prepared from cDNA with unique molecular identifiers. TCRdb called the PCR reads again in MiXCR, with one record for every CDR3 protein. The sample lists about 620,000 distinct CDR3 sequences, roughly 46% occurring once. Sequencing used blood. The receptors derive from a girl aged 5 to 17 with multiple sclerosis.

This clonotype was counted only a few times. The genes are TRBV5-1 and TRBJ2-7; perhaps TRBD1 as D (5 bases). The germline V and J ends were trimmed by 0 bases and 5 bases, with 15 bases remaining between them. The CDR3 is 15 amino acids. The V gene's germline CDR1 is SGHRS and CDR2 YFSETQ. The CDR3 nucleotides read TGCGCCAGCAGCTTGGATAGGGGAAGTCGGGACGAGCAGTACTTC. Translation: CASSLDRGSRDEQYF.

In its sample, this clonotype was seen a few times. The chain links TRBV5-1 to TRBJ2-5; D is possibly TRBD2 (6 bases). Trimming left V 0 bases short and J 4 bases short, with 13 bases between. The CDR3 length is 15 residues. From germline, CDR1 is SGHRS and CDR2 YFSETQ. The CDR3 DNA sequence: TGCGCCAGCAGCTTGGGGGGGACTTCCCGAGAGACCCAGTACTTC. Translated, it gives CASSLGGTSRETQYF.

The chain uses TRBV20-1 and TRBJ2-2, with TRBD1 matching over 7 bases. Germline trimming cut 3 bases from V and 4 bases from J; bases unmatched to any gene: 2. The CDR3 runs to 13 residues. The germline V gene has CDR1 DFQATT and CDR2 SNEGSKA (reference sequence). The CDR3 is CSARSGGTGELFF. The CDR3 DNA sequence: TGCAGTGCTAGGTCAGGGGGCACCGGGGAGCTGTTTTTT.

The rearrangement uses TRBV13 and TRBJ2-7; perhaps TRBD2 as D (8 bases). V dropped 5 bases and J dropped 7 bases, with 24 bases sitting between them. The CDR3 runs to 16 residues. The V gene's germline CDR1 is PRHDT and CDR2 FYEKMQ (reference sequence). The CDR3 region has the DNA TGTGCCAGCAGCCCCAGGGGGACTAGAAGGCCGGGAGAGCAGTACTTC. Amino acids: CASSPRGTRRPGEQYF.

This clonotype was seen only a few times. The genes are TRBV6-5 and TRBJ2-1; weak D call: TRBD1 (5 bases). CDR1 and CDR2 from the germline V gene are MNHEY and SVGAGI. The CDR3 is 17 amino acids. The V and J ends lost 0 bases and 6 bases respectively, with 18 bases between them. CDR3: CASSYSGSGRVINEQFF. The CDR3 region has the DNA TGTGCCAGCAGTTACTCGGGGTCCGGCAGGGTGATCAATGAGCAGTTCTTC.

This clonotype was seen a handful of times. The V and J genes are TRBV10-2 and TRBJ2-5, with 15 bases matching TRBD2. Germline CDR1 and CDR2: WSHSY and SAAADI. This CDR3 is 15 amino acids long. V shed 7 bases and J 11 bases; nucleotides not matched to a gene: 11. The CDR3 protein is CASTRTSGRAGEQYF. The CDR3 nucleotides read TGCGCCAGCACCAGGACTAGCGGGAGGGCCGGTGAGCAGTACTTC.

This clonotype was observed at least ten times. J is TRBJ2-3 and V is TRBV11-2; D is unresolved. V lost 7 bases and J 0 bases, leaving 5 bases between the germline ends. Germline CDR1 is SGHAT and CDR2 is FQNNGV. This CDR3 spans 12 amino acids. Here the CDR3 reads CASTPSTDTQYF. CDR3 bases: TGTGCCAGCACCCCCAGCACAGATACGCAGTATTTT.

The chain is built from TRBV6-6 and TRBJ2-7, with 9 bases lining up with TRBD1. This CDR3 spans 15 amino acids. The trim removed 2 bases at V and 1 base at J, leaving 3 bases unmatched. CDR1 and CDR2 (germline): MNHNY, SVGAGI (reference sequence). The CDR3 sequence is CASSYADRGSYEQYF. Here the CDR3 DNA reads TGTGCCAGCAGTTACGCGGACAGGGGTTCCTACGAGCAGTACTTC.

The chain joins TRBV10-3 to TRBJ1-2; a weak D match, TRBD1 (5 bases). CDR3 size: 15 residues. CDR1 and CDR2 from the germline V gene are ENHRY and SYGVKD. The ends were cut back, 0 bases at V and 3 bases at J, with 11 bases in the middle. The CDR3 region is CAISESNEGYYGYTF. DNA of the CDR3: TGTGCCATCAGTGAGTCGAACGAGGGGTACTATGGCTACACCTTC.

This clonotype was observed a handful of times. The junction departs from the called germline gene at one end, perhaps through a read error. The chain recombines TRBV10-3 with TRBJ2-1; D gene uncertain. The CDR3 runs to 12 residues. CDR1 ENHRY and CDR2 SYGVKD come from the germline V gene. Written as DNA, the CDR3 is TGTGCCATCAATGAGACGGTTGGCGAGCAGTTCTTC. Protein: CAINETVGEQFF.

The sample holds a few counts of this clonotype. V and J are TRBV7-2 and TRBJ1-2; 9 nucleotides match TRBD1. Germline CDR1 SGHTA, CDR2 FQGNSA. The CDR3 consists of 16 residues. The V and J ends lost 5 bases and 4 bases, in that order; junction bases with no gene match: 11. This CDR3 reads CASSGTGMNPLYGYTF. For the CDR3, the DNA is TGTGCCAGCAGCGGGACAGGGATGAATCCTCTCTATGGCTACACCTTC.

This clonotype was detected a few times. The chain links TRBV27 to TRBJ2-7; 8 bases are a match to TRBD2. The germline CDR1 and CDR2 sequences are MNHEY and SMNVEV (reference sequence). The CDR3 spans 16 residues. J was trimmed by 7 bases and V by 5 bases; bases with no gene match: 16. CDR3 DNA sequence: TGTGCCAGCAGTGACTCCGGCGGGGGGACTGCGGGAGAGCAGTACTTC. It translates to CASSDSGGGTAGEQYF.

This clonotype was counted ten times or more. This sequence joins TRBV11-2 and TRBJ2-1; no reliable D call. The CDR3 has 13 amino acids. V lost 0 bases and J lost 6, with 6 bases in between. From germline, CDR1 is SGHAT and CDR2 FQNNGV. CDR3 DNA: TGTGCCAGCAGCTTAGATTTATCCAATGAGCAGTTCTTC. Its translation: CASSLDLSNEQFF.

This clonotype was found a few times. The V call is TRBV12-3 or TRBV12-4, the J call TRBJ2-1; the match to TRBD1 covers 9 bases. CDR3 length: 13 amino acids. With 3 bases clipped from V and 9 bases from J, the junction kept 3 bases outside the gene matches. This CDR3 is CASSFRQGGEQFF. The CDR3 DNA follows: TGTGCCAGCAGTTTTCGACAGGGGGGTGAGCAGTTCTTC.